These 19 T cell receptor beta chains originate from one sample sequenced in a study of vaccination and CD4 T cells after COVID-19. An Oncomine TCR Beta short-read assay was used to sequence the DNA from cultured CD4+ T cells. TCRdb reprocessed the PCR reads with MiXCR, giving one entry per CDR3 protein. The sample lists about 14,000 distinct CDR3 sequences; approximately 64% were seen once. Sample treatment: roughly 10-day PBMC culture with coronavirus spike peptide pools or control peptides (ViraFEST assay). No cognate antigen is known for these TCRs. Sequencing was performed on CD4+ T cells from blood, cultured in vitro. The receptor source for this set is a human donor who had recovered from COVID-19.

CDR3 residues: CASSLSGLGGNEQFF. CDR3 in DNA: TGTGCCAGCAGCTTATCCGGGTTAGGGGGCAATGAGCAGTTCTTC. The chain links TRBV7-2 to TRBJ2-1, with a tentative D call TRBD1 (6 bases). Between the trimmed V and J ends, which lost 2 bases and 6 bases, there was a span of 14 bases. The length of the CDR3 is 15 residues. The germline V gene encodes CDR1 SGHTA and CDR2 FQGNSA.

The chain couples TRBV15 to TRBJ2-5, with D possibly matching TRBD2 (6 bases). V was pared by 1 base and J by 3 bases, with 15 bases between. There are 16 residues in the CDR3. The germline CDR1 and CDR2 sequences are LNHNV and YYDKDF (reference sequence). The CDR3 sequence: CATSRAPFGGKETQYF. CDR3 bases: TGTGCCACCAGCAGAGCCCCCTTTGGGGGGAAAGAGACCCAGTACTTC.

This chain joins TRBV12-3 or TRBV12-4 and TRBJ2-5, with D perhaps assigned TRBD1 or TRBD2 (6 bases each). The CDR3 has 15 amino acids. V was cut by 4 bases and J by 5 bases, with 17 bases left in between. CDR3 DNA sequence: TGTGCCAGCAGTTACCCTACGGGGGCTAAGGAGACCCAGTACTTC. Encoded protein: CASSYPTGAKETQYF.

This clonotype was counted between two and nine times. The rearrangement uses TRBV2 and TRBJ2-7; D gene ambiguous. With 6 bases removed from V and 7 bases from J, the gap between germline ends came to 16 bases. Germline V lookup: CDR1 SNHLY, CDR2 FYNNEI. The CDR3 consists of 13 residues. The CDR3 here is CASRVQMNGEQYF. CDR3 in DNA: TGTGCCAGCAGAGTCCAAATGAATGGGGAGCAGTACTTC.

The V and J genes are TRBV6-5 and TRBJ2-5; D assignment may be TRBD1 or TRBD2 (6 bases each). CDR1 MNHEY and CDR2 SVGAGI come from the germline V gene. The CDR3 length is 14 residues. Trimming removed 0 bases from V and 5 bases from J, with 10 bases in between. The CDR3 here is CASSYSRGVETQYF. CDR3 coding DNA: TGTGCCAGCAGTTACTCGAGGGGGGTTGAGACCCAGTACTTC.

The rearrangement joins TRBV27 to TRBJ2-3; the match to TRBD1 covers 8 bases. The CDR3 covers 16 residues. V gave up 0 bases and J gave up 4 bases; unmatched junction bases: 6. The V gene's germline CDR1 is MNHEY and CDR2 SMNVEV (reference sequence). For the CDR3, the DNA is TGTGCCAGCAGTTTATCCGGGGCAGGGGGCGCAGATACGCAGTATTTT. Residues: CASSLSGAGGADTQYF.

The CDR3 DNA sequence: TGTGCCACCAGTGATCCACAGAGCACAGATACGCAGTATTTT. This codes for CATSDPQSTDTQYF. This chain joins TRBV24-1 and TRBJ2-3; D is ambiguous. V lost 3 bases to trimming and J lost 0 bases, with 6 bases between them. Germline-derived CDR1 and CDR2 are KGHDR and SFDVKD. The CDR3 runs to 14 residues.

This clonotype showed up just a few times. V usage is TRBV20-1 and J usage is TRBJ1-5, with no clear D. V shed 3 bases and J shed 0 bases, with 12 bases lying between them. Germline V CDR1 and CDR2: DFQATT, SNEGSKA (reference sequence). The CDR3 covers 15 residues. The CDR3 coding sequence is TGCAGTGCTAGCAAAGGTGGTTATAGCAATCAGCCCCAGCATTTT. Translating it yields CSASKGGYSNQPQHF.

The V call is TRBV7-2, the J call TRBJ1-1, with D possibly matching TRBD1 (5 bases). This CDR3 region has 16 residues. The germline CDR1 and CDR2 sequences are SGHTA and FQGNSA. The V end was cut by 4 bases, the J end by 1 base, with 16 bases between. The CDR3 here is CASSSYGGQTNTEAFF. CDR3 coding DNA: TGTGCCAGCAGCTCATACGGGGGTCAGACGAACACTGAAGCTTTCTTT.

The chain employs TRBV6-1 and TRBJ2-5; D perhaps matches TRBD1 (5 bases). Germline V gene sequence: CDR1 MNHNS, CDR2 SASEGT. Trimming took off 6 bases at V and 1 base at J, with 6 bases between the two ends. The CDR3 runs 12 residues. The CDR3 bases are TGTGCCAGCAGGGACATCCAAGAGACCCAGTACTTC. Protein: CASRDIQETQYF.

This clonotype was found a few times. This chain uses TRBV6-1 with TRBJ1-1; no firm D call. The germline V and J ends were trimmed by 6 bases and 10 bases, with 18 bases remaining between them. The CDR3 sequence is 13 residues long. CDR1 is MNHNS and CDR2 is SASEGT in the germline V gene. The CDR3 sequence is CASRRHPLFGAFF. In DNA, the CDR3 is TGTGCCAGCAGAAGACATCCCCTTTTTGGAGCTTTCTTT.

The chain employs TRBV11-3 and TRBJ2-7; 12 nucleotides align to TRBD1. This CDR3 has 14 amino acids. J lost 7 bases, V lost 4 bases, and 5 bases had no gene match. Germline V gene data show CDR1 as SGHNT and CDR2 as YENEEA. CDR3 DNA sequence: TGTGCCAGCAGCTCCGGGACAGGGGGCGGAGAGCAGTACTTC. It encodes CASSSGTGGGEQYF.

This clonotype appeared a few times. J is TRBJ1-5 and V is TRBV20-1; 8 positions match TRBD1. Germline CDR1 reads DFQATT; CDR2 reads SNEGSKA (reference sequence). This CDR3 has 14 residues. The V and J ends lost 5 bases and 7 bases, in that order; junction bases with no gene match: 10. The CDR3 reads CSARPGQGSQPQHF. In DNA form, the CDR3 reads TGCAGTGCTCGTCCAGGACAGGGTTCACAGCCCCAGCATTTT.

V and J are TRBV28 and TRBJ1-3, with D perhaps TRBD1 (6 bases). From germline, CDR1 is MDHEN and CDR2 SYDVKM. The CDR3 runs 17 residues. Between the trimmed V and J ends, which lost 6 bases and 4 bases, there was a span of 22 bases. The CDR3 reads CASSSFQGIVRGNTIYF. The DNA for the CDR3 is TGTGCCAGCAGCTCATTCCAGGGGATAGTGCGAGGAAACACCATATATTTT.

The CDR3 DNA reads as TGTGCCAGCAGCTTAAAAGAGACCCAGTACTTC. It yields the protein CASSLKETQYF. The gene calls are TRBV5-4 and TRBJ2-5; D unresolved. CDR1 SGHNT and CDR2 YYREEE come from the germline V gene (reference sequence). This CDR3 region has 11 residues. The V gene lost 2 bases and the J gene lost 3 bases, with 2 bases spanning the gap.

The chain is built from TRBV5-5 and TRBJ2-1, with TRBD2 matching 7 bases. CDR3 length: 15 amino acids. Looked up from germline, CDR1 is SGHKS and CDR2 is YYEKEE (reference sequence). V lost 0 bases and J lost 3; bases outside the gene matches: 3. CDR3 in DNA: TGTGCCAGCAGCTTGGTGGGAGGGCGCTACAATGAGCAGTTCTTC. Its translation: CASSLVGGRYNEQFF.

The genes are TRBV20-1 and TRBJ2-2; 12 bases map to TRBD2. Trimming removed 5 bases from V and 7 bases from J; junction bases left unmatched: 5. Per the germline V gene, CDR1 is DFQATT and CDR2 is SNEGSKA (reference sequence). The CDR3 runs 14 residues. CDR3 sequence (DNA): TGCAGTGCTTGGACTAGCGGGATGGTCGGGGAGCTGTTTTTT. It codes for CSAWTSGMVGELFF.

In this sample, this clonotype turned up a few times. The chain is built from TRBV7-3 and TRBJ2-7, with D possibly called TRBD1 or TRBD2 (5 bases each). CDR3 size: 15 residues. Trimming took off 2 bases at V and 6 bases at J, with 17 bases between the two ends. Germline loops: CDR1 SGHTA, CDR2 FQGTGA. DNA of the CDR3: TGTGCCAGCAGCTTAGGTCGGCAGGGAGCCGGCGAGCAGTACTTC. Residues: CASSLGRQGAGEQYF.

This chain connects TRBV6-5 to TRBJ1-1; 10 nucleotides match TRBD1. The CDR3 runs to 16 residues. V gave up 4 bases and J gave up 1 base; unmatched junction bases: 6. Germline CDR1 and CDR2: MNHEY and SVGAGI. In nucleotides, the CDR3 is TGTGCCAGCAGTTCGACAGGGGGCGCGAGGAACACTGAAGCTTTCTTT. It translates to CASSSTGGARNTEAFF.